This T cell receptor beta chain was sequenced in a study of blood T cell repertoires in COVID-19. Looking at the study overall: Sites across the United States, Italy and Spain contributed samples from acute and convalescent COVID-19. PBMCs, B-cell-depleted T cells, or T cells were the source of the cDNA or gDNA that made up the material.

V was pared by 7 bases and J by 4 bases, with 13 bases between. This CDR3 spans 13 amino acids. Germline lookup yields CDR1 MDHEN and CDR2 SYDVKM. In the original workflow: Amplification of reference gene primers provided the estimated nucleated cell counts. Only in-frame clones appear in the TCRdb table, and some are missing; sequencing was by immunoSEQ multiplex PCR. V and J calls and clone size are as listed in that table; D and trimming were resolved from the DNA. This table has about 150,000 clones, around four fifths appearing once. The sample comprised peripheral blood. This TCR was sampled from an older woman who had recovered from COVID-19. The chain recombines TRBV28 with TRBJ1-2, with D maybe TRBD1 (6 bases). Here the CDR3 reads CASTLDRFYGYTF. The CDR3 DNA reads as TGTGCCAGCACCCTGGACAGATTCTATGGCTACACCTTC.